This T cell receptor beta chain was sequenced for a study of patients and donors after allogeneic stem cell transplantation (dated by TCRdb to the early 2020s). This clonotype was counted a few times. Its binding antigen is unknown. The record has no base qualities; no much larger clone is one base away. Library generation was performed with RT-PCR. The sample was run on a NextSeq 550. TCRdb reprocessed the public reads (quality trimming at Q25 with fastp, clone calling with MiXCR) and kept in-frame beta chains. Every distinct CDR3 protein forms one entry, paired with its most common genes and DNA. In all, the sample holds some 960,000 distinct CDR3 sequences, and more than 15% of those were seen once. The top ten constitute roughly 6.4% of the sample. Counted from cysteine to phenylalanine, this CDR3 has 13 amino acids. The CDR3 DNA has 39 bases and is translated from base 1. From V the trimming removes 7 bases and from J it removes 2 bases, while the gene matches leave 3 bases of the junction unaccounted for. CDR1 and CDR2, looked up from the germline V gene, are SNHLY and FYNNEI.

The TCR sequence derives from a human donor who was either an allogeneic HSCT recipient or a stem cell or donor lymphocyte infusion donor (not recorded which). It is not recorded whose cells these are; they may come from a transplant donor. Input material: blood, either unsorted or a sorted T cell fraction (not recorded which). The V gene is TRBV2 and the J gene is TRBJ2-7; TRBD2 agrees with 9 junctional bases. The CDR3 amino acid sequence is: CASNGGRAYEQYF. The DNA is as follows: TGTGCCAGCAACGGCGGGAGGGCCTACGAGCAGTACTTC.